A single sample is the source of the 13 T cell receptor beta chains below, sequenced in a study of T cell responses to AZD1222 COVID-19 vaccine. Clones were sequenced by immunoSEQ multiplex PCR, and TCRdb holds only the in-frame ones, with some missing. Altogether approximately 180,000 clones are present, approximately 90% being singletons, with the ten largest covering approximately 4.2%. Material: peripheral blood, obtained 28 days after the second dose of the MenACWY control vaccine. These receptors were obtained from an adult who received the MenACWY meningococcal vaccine as a control.

The chain is built from TRBV5-5 and TRBJ2-5; possible D gene TRBD2, 6 bases. The CDR3 extends over 14 amino acids. Trimming removed 3 bases from V and 5 bases from J, with 14 bases in between. The germline V gene has CDR1 SGHKS and CDR2 YYEKEE (reference sequence). The chain's CDR3 is CASSSSGTRETQYF. CDR3 sequence (DNA): TGTGCCAGCAGCTCCTCAGGGACTCGGGAGACCCAGTACTTC. Full variable domain (missing parts from reference TRBV5-5 and TRBJ2-5): DAGVTQSPTHLIKTRGQQVTLRCSPISGHKSVSWYQQVLGQGPQFIFQYYEKEERGRGNFPDRFSARQFPNYSSELNVNALLLGDSALYLCASSSSGTRETQYFGPGTRLLVL.

The chain uses TRBV24-1 and TRBJ1-5; possible D gene TRBD1, 5 bases. There are 14 residues in the CDR3. CDR1 KGHDR and CDR2 SFDVKD come from the germline V gene. The V end lost 4 bases, the J end lost 4 bases, and 10 bases lay between the germline ends. The CDR3 region has the DNA TGTGCCACCAGTGAAGGGGTCGAGAATCAGCCCCAGCATTTT. Protein sequence: CATSEGVENQPQHF.

The count of this clone is one. The J gene is TRBJ2-7, the V gene TRBV28; possible D gene TRBD1, 6 bases. V gave up 4 bases and J gave up 3 bases, with 19 bases separating them. Per the germline V gene, CDR1 is MDHEN and CDR2 is SYDVKM. The CDR3 totals 16 residues. Here the CDR3 reads CASSSSSSDRLYEQYF. In DNA, the CDR3 is TGTGCCAGCAGTTCTTCTTCTAGTGACAGGCTCTACGAGCAGTACTTC. The full variable domain, its missing parts supplied by reference TRBV28 and TRBJ2-7, is DVKVTQSSRYLVKRTGEKVFLECVQDMDHENMFWYRQDPGLGLRLIYFSYDVKMKEKGDIPEGYSVSREKKERFSLILESASTNQTSMYLCASSSSSSDRLYEQYFGPGTRLTVT.

The chain combines TRBV10-3 with TRBJ2-3; 9 nucleotides line up with TRBD1. Losses at the gene ends were 4 bases for V and 4 bases for J; bases not matched to a gene: 3. CDR3 length equals 14 residues. Germline lookup yields CDR1 ENHRY and CDR2 SYGVKD. CDR3 sequence (DNA): TGTGCCATCAGTGCCGGGACAGGGTCAGATACGCAGTATTTT. Translating it yields CAISAGTGSDTQYF.

This chain connects TRBV5-4 to TRBJ2-7; a possible D gene is TRBD1 (6 bases). Germline CDR1 SGHNT, CDR2 YYREEE (reference sequence). CDR3 length: 13 amino acids. Trimming removed 4 bases at V and 3 bases at J, with 11 bases between. In nucleotides, the CDR3 is TGTGCCAGCAGCGGACCGGGACACTACGAGCAGTACTTC. It specifies CASSGPGHYEQYF.

This clone was recorded once. V is TRBV21-1 and J is TRBJ1-3. TRBV21-1 represents a pseudogene. The CDR3 spans 11 residues. CDR3 loop: CASHLGNTIYF. CDR3 nucleotide sequence: TGTGCCAGTCACCTGGGAAACACCATATATTTT.

J is TRBJ2-5 and V is TRBV27; tentative D call: TRBD1 (6 bases). CDR1 and CDR2 (germline): MNHEY, SMNVEV (reference sequence). The length of the CDR3 is 14 residues. The V and J ends lost 4 bases and 7 bases respectively, with 16 bases between them. CDR3 nucleotides: TGTGCCAGCAGTTCACAAAACAGGGAGTGGACCCAGTACTTC. The encoded protein is CASSSQNREWTQYF.

The rearrangement joins TRBV29-1 to TRBJ2-1; D gene uncertain. The CDR3 length is 14 residues. V was pared by 7 bases and J by 0 bases, with 13 bases between. In germline, CDR1 is SQVTM, CDR2 ANQGSEA. The CDR3 spells CSDTTHGSYNEQFF. The CDR3 region has the DNA TGCAGCGACACGACCCACGGCTCCTACAATGAGCAGTTCTTC.

The J gene is TRBJ1-1, the V gene TRBV19; a possible D gene is TRBD1 (5 bases). CDR3 length: 15 residues. Per germline, CDR1 LNHDA and CDR2 SQIVND (reference sequence). V lost 4 bases and J 4 bases, leaving 16 bases between the germline ends. CDR3 DNA: TGTGCCAGTAGTAGACCCCTGGGAAGGGGCACTGAAGCTTTCTTT. Amino acids: CASSRPLGRGTEAFF. Full variable domain (missing parts from reference TRBV19 and TRBJ1-1): DGGITQSPKYLFRKEGQNVTLSCEQNLNHDAMYWYRQDPGQGLRLIYYSQIVNDFQKGDIAEGYSVSREKKESFPLTVTSAQKNPTAFYLCASSRPLGRGTEAFFGQGTRLTVV.

J is TRBJ2-7 and V is TRBV5-1; a weak D match, TRBD2 (5 bases). CDR1 and CDR2 from the germline V gene are SGHRS and YFSETQ. The CDR3 has 14 residues. V lost 0 bases and J 1 base, leaving 8 bases between the germline ends. CDR3 coding DNA: TGCGCCAGCAGCTTGGAAGGCGGGTCCTACGAGCAGTACTTC. It specifies CASSLEGGSYEQYF.

The genes are TRBV19 and TRBJ2-4, with D perhaps matching TRBD2 (5 bases). The CDR3 has 20 amino acids. The ends were cut back, 0 bases at V and 1 base at J, with 22 bases in the middle. Germline V lookup: CDR1 LNHDA, CDR2 SQIVND (reference sequence). The CDR3 nucleotides read TGTGCCAGTAGTATAGAGTCTGTCCGCGGCGGGCGGTCTGCCAAAAACATTCAGTACTTC. Its translation: CASSIESVRGGRSAKNIQYF.

The chain uses TRBV30 and TRBJ1-4; weak D call: TRBD1 (5 bases). The CDR3 has 15 residues. V lost 1 base, J lost 0 bases, and 9 bases lay in between. CDR1 GTSNPN and CDR2 SVGIG come from the germline V gene (reference sequence). In DNA form, the CDR3 reads TGTGCCTGGAGTGGGGGGACGGCAACTAATGAAAAACTGTTTTTT. This codes for CAWSGGTATNEKLFF.

The chain uses TRBV30 and TRBJ2-2; a weak D match, TRBD1 (5 bases). V gave up 2 bases and J gave up 8 bases, with 12 bases separating them. CDR3 length: 13 amino acids. Germline V gene lookup returns CDR1 GTSNPN and CDR2 SVGIG (reference sequence). The CDR3: CAWSYRFLGELFF. DNA of the CDR3: TGTGCCTGGAGTTACAGGTTCTTAGGGGAGCTGTTTTTT.